Included here is one T cell receptor (beta chain) sequence, with context. The repertoire was sequenced with immunoSEQ multiplex PCR; TCRdb's copy has only in-frame clones and lacks some. In the table there are about 47,000 clones, 80% to 95% of which are singletons. The sample originates from a study of T cell changes during pregnancy in multiple sclerosis. This receptor was identified in a female donor with multiple sclerosis, enrolled in a pregnancy study. Specimen: peripheral blood, collected in the third trimester of pregnancy.

DNA of the CDR3: TGTGCCAGCAGCTCCGGGGACAGGATCGGTACTGAAGCTTTCTTT. It is translated as CASSSGDRIGTEAFF. The chain recombines TRBV5-5 with TRBJ1-1; 8 bases fit TRBD1. V shed 3 bases and J 5 bases; nucleotides not matched to a gene: 9. Germline V gene lookup returns CDR1 SGHKS and CDR2 YYEKEE (reference sequence). The CDR3 spans 15 residues.